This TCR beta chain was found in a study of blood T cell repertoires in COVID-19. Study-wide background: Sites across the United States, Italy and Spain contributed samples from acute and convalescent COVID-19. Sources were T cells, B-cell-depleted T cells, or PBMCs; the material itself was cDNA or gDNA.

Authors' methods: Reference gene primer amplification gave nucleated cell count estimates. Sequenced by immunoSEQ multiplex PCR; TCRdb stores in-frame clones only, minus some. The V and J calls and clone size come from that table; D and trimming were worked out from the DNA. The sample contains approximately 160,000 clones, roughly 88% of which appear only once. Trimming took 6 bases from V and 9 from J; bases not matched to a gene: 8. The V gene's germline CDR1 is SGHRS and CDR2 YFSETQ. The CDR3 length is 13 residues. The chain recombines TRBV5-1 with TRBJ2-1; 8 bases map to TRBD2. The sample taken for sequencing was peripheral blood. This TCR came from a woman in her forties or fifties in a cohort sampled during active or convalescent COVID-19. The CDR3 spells CASTPGLVGEQFF. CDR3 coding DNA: TGCGCCAGCACTCCGGGACTAGTAGGTGAGCAGTTCTTC.